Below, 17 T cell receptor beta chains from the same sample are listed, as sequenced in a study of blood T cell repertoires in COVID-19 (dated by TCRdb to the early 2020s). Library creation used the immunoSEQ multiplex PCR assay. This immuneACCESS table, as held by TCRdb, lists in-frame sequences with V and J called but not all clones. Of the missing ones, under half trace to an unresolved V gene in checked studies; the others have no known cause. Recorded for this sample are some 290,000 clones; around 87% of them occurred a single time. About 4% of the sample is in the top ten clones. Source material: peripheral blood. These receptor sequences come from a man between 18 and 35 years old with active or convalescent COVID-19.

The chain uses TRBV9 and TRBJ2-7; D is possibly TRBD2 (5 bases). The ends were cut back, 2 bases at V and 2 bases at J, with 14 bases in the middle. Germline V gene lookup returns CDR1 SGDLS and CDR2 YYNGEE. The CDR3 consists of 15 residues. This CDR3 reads CASSVTHGGPYEQYF. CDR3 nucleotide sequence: TGTGCCAGCAGCGTGACTCATGGAGGTCCCTACGAGCAGTACTTC.

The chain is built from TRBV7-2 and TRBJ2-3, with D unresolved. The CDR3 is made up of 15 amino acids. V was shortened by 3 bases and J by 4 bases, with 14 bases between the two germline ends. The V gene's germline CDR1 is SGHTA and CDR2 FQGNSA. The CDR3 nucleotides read TGTGCCAGCAGCTTTTCCTACTACCAAGCAGATACGCAGTATTTT. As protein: CASSFSYYQADTQYF.

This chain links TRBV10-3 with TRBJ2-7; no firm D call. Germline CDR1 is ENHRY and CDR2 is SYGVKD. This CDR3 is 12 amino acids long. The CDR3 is CATSTVLGEQYF. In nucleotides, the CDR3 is TGTGCAACCTCCACAGTCCTCGGCGAGCAGTACTTC.

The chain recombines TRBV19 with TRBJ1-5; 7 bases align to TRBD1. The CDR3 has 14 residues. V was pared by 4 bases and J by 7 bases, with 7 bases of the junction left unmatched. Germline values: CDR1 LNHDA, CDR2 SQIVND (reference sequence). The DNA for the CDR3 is TGTGCCAGTAGTACCACCAGGGGGTACCAGCCCCAGCATTTT. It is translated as CASSTTRGYQPQHF.

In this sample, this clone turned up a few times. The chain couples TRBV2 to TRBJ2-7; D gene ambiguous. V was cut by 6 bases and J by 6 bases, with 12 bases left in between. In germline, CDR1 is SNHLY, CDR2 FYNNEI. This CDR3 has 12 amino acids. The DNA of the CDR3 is TGTGCCAGCAGGGCAGGCCCTGGCGAGCAGTACTTC. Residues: CASRAGPGEQYF. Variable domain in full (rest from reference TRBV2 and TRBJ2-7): EPEVTQTPSHQVTQMGQEVILRCVPISNHLYFYWYRQILGQKVEFLVSFYNNEISEKSEIFDDQFSVERPDGSNFTLKIRSTKLEDSAMYFCASRAGPGEQYFGPGTRLTVT.

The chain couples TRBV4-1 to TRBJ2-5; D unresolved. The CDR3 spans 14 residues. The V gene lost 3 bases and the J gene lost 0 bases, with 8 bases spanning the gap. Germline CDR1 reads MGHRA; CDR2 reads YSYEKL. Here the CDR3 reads CASSHEPYQETQYF. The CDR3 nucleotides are TGCGCCAGCAGCCACGAGCCGTACCAAGAGACCCAGTACTTC.

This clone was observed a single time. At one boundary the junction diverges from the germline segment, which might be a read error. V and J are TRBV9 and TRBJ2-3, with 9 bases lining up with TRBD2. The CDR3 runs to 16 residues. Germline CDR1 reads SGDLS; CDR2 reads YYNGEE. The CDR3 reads CPRRVAGGGGTDTQYF. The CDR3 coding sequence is TGCCCCCGCCGCGTCGCGGGGGGGGGAGGCACAGATACGCAGTATTTT.

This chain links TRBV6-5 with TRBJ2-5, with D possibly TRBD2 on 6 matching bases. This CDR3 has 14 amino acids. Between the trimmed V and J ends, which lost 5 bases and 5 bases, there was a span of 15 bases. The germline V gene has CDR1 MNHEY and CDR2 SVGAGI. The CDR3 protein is CASSPWRDRETQYF. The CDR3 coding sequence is TGTGCCAGCAGTCCCTGGAGGGACCGGGAGACCCAGTACTTC.

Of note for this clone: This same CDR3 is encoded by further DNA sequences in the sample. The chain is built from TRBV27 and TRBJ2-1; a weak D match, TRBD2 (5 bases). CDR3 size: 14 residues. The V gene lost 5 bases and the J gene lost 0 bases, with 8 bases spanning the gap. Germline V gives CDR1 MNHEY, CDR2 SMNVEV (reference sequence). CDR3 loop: CASSPGGSYNEQFF. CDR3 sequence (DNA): TGTGCCAGCAGTCCTGGAGGCTCCTACAATGAGCAGTTCTTC.

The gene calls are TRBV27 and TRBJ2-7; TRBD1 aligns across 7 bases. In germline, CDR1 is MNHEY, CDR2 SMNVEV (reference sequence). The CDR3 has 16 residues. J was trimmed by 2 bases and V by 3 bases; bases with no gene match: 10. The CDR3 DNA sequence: TGTGCCAGCAGTTTTAATTCCAGGGACAGAACCTACGAGCAGTACTTC. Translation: CASSFNSRDRTYEQYF.

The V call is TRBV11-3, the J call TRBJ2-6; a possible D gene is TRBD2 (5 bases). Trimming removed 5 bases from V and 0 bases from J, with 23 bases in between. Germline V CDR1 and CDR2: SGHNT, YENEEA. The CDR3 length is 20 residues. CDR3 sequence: CASSPMCSGILNSGANVLTF. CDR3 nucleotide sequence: TGTGCCAGCAGCCCTATGTGTTCGGGGATACTGAACTCTGGGGCCAACGTCCTGACTTTC.

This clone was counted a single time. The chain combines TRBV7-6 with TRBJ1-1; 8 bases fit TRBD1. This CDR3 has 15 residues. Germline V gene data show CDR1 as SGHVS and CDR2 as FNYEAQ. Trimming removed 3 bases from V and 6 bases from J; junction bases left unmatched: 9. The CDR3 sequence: CASSFSGTGGSEAFF. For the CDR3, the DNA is TGTGCCAGCAGCTTTTCCGGGACAGGCGGCTCTGAAGCTTTCTTT.

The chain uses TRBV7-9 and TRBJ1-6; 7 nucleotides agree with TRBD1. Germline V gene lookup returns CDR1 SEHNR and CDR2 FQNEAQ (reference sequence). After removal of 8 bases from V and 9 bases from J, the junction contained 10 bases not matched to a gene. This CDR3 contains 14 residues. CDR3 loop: CASLATGTGSPLHF. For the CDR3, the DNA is TGTGCCAGCTTGGCGACAGGGACTGGTTCACCCCTCCACTTT.

CDR3 loop: CAIHPTGGDYEQYF. DNA for the CDR3: TGTGCCATTCACCCGACAGGGGGAGACTACGAGCAGTACTTC. The chain combines TRBV10-3 with TRBJ2-7; the match to TRBD1 covers 9 bases. With 9 bases clipped from V and 3 bases from J, the junction kept 9 bases outside the gene matches. Per the germline V gene, CDR1 is ENHRY and CDR2 is SYGVKD. The CDR3 is 14 amino acids.

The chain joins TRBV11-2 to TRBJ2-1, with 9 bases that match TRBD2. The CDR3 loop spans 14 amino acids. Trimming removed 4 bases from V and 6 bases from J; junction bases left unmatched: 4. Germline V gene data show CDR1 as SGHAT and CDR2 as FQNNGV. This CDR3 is CASSSSGGPNEQFF. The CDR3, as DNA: TGTGCCAGCAGCTCCAGCGGGGGGCCCAATGAGCAGTTCTTC.

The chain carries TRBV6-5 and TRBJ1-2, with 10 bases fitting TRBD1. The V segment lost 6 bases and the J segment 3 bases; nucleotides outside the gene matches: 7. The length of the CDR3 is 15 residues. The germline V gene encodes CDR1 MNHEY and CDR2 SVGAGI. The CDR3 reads CASRDATGGYYGYTF. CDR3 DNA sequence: TGTGCCAGCAGGGACGCGACAGGGGGCTACTATGGCTACACCTTC.

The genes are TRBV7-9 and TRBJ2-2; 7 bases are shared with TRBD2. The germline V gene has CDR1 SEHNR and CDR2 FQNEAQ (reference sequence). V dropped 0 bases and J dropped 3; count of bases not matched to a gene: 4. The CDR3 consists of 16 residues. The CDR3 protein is CASSLAASGDTGELFF. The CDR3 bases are TGTGCCAGCAGCTTAGCTGCCAGCGGGGACACCGGGGAGCTGTTTTTT.